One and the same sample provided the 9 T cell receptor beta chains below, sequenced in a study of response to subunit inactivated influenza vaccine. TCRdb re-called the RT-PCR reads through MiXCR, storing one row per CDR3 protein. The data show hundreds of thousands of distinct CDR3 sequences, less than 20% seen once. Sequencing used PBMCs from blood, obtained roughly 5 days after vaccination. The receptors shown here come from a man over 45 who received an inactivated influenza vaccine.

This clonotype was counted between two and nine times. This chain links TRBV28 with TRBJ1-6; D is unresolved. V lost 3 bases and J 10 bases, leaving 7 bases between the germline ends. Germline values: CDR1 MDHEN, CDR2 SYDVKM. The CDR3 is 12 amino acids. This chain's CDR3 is CASSLRWSPLHF. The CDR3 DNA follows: TGTGCCAGCAGTTTGAGGTGGTCACCCCTCCACTTT.

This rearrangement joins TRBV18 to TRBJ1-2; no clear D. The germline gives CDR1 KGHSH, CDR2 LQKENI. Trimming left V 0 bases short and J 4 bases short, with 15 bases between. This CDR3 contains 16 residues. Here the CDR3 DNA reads TGTGCCAGCTCACCACCTTGGAGGGAAGAAACCTATGGCTACACCTTC. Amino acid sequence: CASSPPWREETYGYTF.

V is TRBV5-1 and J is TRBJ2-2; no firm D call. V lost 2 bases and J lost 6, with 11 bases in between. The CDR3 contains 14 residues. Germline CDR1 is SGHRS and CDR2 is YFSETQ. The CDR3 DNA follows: TGCGCCAGCAGCTTTTCGGGCCAGCCCGGGGAGCTGTTTTTT. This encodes CASSFSGQPGELFF.

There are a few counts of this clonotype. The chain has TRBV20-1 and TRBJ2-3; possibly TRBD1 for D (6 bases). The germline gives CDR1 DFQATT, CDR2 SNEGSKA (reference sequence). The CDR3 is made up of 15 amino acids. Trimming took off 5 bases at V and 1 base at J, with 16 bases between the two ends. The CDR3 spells CSASFLTGGTDTQYF. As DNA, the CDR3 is TGCAGTGCTTCTTTCCTGACAGGCGGCACAGATACGCAGTATTTT.

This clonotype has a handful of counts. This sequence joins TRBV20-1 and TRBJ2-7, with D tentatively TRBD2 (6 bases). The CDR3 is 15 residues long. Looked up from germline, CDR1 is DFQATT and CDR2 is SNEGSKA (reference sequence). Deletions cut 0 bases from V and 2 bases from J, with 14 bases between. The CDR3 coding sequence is TGCAGTGCTAGAGATCACGGGGGATTTCCCTACGAGCAGTACTTC. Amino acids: CSARDHGGFPYEQYF.

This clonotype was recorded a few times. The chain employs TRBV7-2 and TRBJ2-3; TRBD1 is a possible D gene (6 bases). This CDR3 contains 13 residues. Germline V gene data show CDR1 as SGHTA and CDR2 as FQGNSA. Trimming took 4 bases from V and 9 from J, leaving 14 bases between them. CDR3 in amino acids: CASSSPGRGTQYF. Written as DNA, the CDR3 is TGTGCCAGCAGCTCCCCGGGAAGGGGGACGCAGTATTTT.

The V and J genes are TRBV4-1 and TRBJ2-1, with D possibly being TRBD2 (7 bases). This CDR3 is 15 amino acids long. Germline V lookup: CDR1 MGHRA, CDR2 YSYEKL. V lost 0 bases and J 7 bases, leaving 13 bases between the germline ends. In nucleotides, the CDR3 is TGCGCCAGCAGCCAAGACCGGGGGGCGCGGAATGAGCAGTTCTTC. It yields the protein CASSQDRGARNEQFF.

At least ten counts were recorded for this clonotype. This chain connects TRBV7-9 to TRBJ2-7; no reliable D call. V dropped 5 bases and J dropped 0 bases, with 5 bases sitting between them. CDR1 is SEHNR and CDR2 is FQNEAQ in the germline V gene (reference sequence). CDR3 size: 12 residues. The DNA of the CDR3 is TGTGCCAGCAGCATTAGCTCCTACGAGCAGTACTTC. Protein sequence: CASSISSYEQYF.

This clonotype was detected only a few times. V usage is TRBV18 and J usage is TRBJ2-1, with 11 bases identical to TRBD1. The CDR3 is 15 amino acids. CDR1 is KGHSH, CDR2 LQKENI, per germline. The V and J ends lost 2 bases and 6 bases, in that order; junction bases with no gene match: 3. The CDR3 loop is CASSPGTGGSNEQFF. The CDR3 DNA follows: TGTGCCAGCTCACCAGGGACAGGGGGGTCCAATGAGCAGTTCTTC.